This T cell receptor (beta chain) was recovered during a study of T cells in localized non-small cell lung cancer. Study outcomes and limitations: In adjacent lung appeared a median around 57 of the top 100 tumor clones. Sequencing, confined to only one tumor region, leaves heterogeneity possible. Increased T cell density in blood showed an association with longer overall survival.

Germline V lookup: CDR1 LNHDA, CDR2 SQIVND (reference sequence). J lost 1 base, V lost 5 bases, and 5 bases had no gene match. This CDR3 is built from 15 residues. As concerns this clone: Its antigen is undetermined.

Sequenced by immunoSEQ multiplex PCR; TCRdb stores in-frame clones only, minus some. The sample gives approximately 3,000 clones, around 25% of which show up once; approximately 14% is in the top ten. The sequenced sample was normal lung tissue next to the tumor, obtained before any cancer treatment. This receptor was taken from a man between 35 and 75 years old with stage III squamous cell lung carcinoma. The chain couples TRBV19 to TRBJ2-3; 8 bases align to TRBD2. The CDR3 region has the DNA TGTGCCAGTAGTCAGCGGGGGATGGGCACAGATACGCAGTATTTT. Its translation is CASSQRGMGTDTQYF.